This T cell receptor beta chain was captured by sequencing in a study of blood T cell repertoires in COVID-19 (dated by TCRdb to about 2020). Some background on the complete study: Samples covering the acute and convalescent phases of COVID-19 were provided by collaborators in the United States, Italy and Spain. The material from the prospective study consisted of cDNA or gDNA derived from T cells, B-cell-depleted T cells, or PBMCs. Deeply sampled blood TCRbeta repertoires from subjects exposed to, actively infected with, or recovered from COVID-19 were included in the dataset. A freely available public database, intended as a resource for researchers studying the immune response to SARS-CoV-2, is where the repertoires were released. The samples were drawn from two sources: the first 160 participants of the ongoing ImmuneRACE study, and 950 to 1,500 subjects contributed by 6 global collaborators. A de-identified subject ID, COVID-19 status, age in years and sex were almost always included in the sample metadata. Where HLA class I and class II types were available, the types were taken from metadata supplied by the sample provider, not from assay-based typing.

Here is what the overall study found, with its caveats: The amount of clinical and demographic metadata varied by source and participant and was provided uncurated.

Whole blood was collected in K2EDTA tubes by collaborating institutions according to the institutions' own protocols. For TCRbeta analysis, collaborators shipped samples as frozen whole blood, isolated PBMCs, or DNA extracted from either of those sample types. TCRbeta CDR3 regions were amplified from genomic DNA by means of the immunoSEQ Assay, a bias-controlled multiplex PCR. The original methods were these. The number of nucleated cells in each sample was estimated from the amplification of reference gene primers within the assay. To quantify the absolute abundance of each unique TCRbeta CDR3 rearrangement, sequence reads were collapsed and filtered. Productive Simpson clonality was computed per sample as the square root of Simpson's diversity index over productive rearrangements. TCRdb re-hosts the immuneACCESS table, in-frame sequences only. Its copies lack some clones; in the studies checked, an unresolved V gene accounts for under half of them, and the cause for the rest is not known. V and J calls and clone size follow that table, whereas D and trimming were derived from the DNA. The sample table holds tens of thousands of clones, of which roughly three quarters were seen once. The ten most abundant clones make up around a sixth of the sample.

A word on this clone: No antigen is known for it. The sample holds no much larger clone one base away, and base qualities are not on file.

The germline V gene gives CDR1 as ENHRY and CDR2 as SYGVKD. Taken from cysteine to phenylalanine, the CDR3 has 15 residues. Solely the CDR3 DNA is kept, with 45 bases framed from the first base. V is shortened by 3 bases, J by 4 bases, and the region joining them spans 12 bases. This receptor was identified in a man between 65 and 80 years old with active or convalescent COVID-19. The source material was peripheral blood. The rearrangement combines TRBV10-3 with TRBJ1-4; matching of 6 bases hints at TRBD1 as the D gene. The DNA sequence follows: TGTGCCATCAGTGACTCAGGACAGTTTAATGAAAAACTGTTTTTT. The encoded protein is CAISDSGQFNEKLFF.